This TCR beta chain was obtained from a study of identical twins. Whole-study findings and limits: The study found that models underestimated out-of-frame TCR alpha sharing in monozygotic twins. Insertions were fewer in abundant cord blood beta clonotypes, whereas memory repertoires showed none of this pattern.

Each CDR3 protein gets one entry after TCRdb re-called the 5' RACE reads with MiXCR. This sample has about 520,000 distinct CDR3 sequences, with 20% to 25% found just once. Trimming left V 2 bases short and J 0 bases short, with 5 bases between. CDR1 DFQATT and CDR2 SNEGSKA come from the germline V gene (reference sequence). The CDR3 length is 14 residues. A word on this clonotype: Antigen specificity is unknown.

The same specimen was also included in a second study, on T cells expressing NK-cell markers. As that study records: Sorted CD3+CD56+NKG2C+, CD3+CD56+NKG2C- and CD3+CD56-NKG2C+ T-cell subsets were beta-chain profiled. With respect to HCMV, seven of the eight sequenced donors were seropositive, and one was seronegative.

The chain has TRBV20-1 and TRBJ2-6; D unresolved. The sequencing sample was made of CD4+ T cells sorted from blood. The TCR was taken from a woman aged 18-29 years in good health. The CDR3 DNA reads TGCAGTGCTAGAAGCAACTCTGGGGCCAACGTCCTGACTTTC. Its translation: CSARSNSGANVLTF.